Shown below are 3 T cell receptor beta chains from a single sample sequenced in a study of blood T cell repertoires in COVID-19. The method was immunoSEQ multiplex PCR; TCRdb's version includes in-frame clones alone and lacks a portion of them. Of about 460,000 clones detected, roughly nine tenths appear once; the ten largest clones hold just over 8%. Sequenced material: PBMCs or T cells enriched from blood (not recorded which). Every receptor here comes from a woman aged 60-75 years who had recovered from COVID-19.

This clone was recorded only once. The chain couples TRBV4-1 to TRBJ2-4, with 12 bases lining up with TRBD2. V was pared by 0 bases and J by 5 bases, with 5 bases of the junction left unmatched. The CDR3 contains 17 residues. Germline values: CDR1 MGHRA, CDR2 YSYEKL. The CDR3 nucleotides are TGCGCCAGCAGCCAAGAGTCTAGCGGGGGGGCCCAAAACATTCAGTACTTC. Its protein product is CASSQESSGGAQNIQYF.

This rearrangement joins TRBV29-1 to TRBJ2-3; perhaps TRBD2 as D (5 bases). This CDR3 has 13 amino acids. Between the trimmed V and J ends, which lost 6 bases and 4 bases, there was a span of 14 bases. CDR1 is SQVTM and CDR2 is ANQGSEA in the germline V gene. Here the CDR3 reads CSVLGPGADTQYF. CDR3 sequence (DNA): TGCAGCGTATTAGGGCCCGGGGCAGATACGCAGTATTTT.

The V gene is TRBV27, the J gene TRBJ1-1; D unresolved. Trimming removed 6 bases from V and 6 bases from J, with 17 bases in between. Germline V gene data show CDR1 as MNHEY and CDR2 as SMNVEV (reference sequence). The CDR3 runs to 14 residues. CDR3 sequence reads: CASRTTYEWSEAFF. The CDR3 DNA reads as TGTGCCAGCAGGACGACATATGAGTGGTCTGAAGCTTTCTTT.